The rows below give T cell receptor beta chains drawn from one sample of a study of blood T cell repertoires in COVID-19. Clones were sequenced by immunoSEQ multiplex PCR, and TCRdb holds only the in-frame ones, with some missing. Of approximately 62,000 clones listed, 81% are singletons. Material for sequencing was peripheral blood. The receptors stem from a man aged 80 or over with acute or convalescent COVID-19. CDR3s include the opening cysteine and the closing phenylalanine or tryptophan. The D gene is left open where the match is weak. Only part of the rows carry a size: once, few, many, or a class if the clone is expanded.

v_call: TRBV5-8
d_call: -
j_call: TRBJ2-3
clone_size: -
cdr3_aa: CASSWRGPSDTQYF
cdr3_nt: TGTGCCAGCAGCTGGAGGGGCCCCTCGGATACGCAGTATTTT

v_call: TRBV6-5
d_call: TRBD1
j_call: TRBJ2-7
clone_size: -
cdr3_aa: CASSTRTGTYEQYF
cdr3_nt: TGTGCCAGCAGTACTCGGACAGGAACCTACGAGCAGTACTTC

v_call: TRBV27
d_call: TRBD1
j_call: TRBJ2-7
clone_size: -
cdr3_aa: CASSLSAGTGTFSHYEQYF
cdr3_nt: TGTGCCAGCAGTTTGTCCGCCGGGACAGGGACGTTTTCCCACTACGAGCAGTACTTC

v_call: TRBV7-9
d_call: -
j_call: TRBJ1-6
clone_size: -
cdr3_aa: CASSLEGLNNSPLHF
cdr3_nt: TGTGCCAGCAGCTTAGAAGGACTGAATAATTCACCCCTCCACTTT

v_call: TRBV6-5
d_call: TRBD1
j_call: TRBJ1-2
clone_size: few
cdr3_aa: CASSTGGGNYGYTF
cdr3_nt: TGTGCCAGCAGTACAGGGGGAGGCAACTATGGCTACACCTTC

v_call: TRBV7-9
d_call: TRBD1
j_call: TRBJ2-7
clone_size: -
cdr3_aa: CASSLAPGQGYEQYF
cdr3_nt: TGTGCCAGCAGCTTAGCTCCGGGACAGGGCTACGAGCAGTACTTC

v_call: TRBV21-1
d_call: -
j_call: TRBJ2-3
clone_size: -
cdr3_aa: CASSKVPGGPDTQYF
cdr3_nt: TGTGCCAGCAGCAAAGTCCCAGGGGGCCCAGATACGCAGTATTTT

v_call: TRBV27
d_call: TRBD2
j_call: TRBJ2-3
clone_size: -
cdr3_aa: CASSLAGEGTDTQYF
cdr3_nt: TGTGCCAGCAGTTTAGCGGGGGAGGGCACAGATACGCAGTATTTT

v_call: TRBV28
d_call: -
j_call: TRBJ1-1
clone_size: -
cdr3_aa: CASSSTENTEAFF
cdr3_nt: TGTGCCAGCAGTTCAACAGAGAACACTGAAGCTTTCTTT

v_call: TRBV5-1
d_call: -
j_call: TRBJ1-2
clone_size: -
cdr3_aa: CASSPDIDGYTF
cdr3_nt: TGCGCCAGCAGCCCGGACATCGATGGCTACACCTTC

v_call: TRBV19
d_call: TRBD2
j_call: TRBJ2-2
clone_size: -
cdr3_aa: CAAQGGLAGARGGELFF
cdr3_nt: TGTGCCGCCCAGGGAGGACTAGCGGGGGCCAGGGGCGGGGAGCTGTTTTTT

v_call: TRBV7-6
d_call: -
j_call: TRBJ1-4
clone_size: -
cdr3_aa: CASSPTDGNEKLFF
cdr3_nt: TGTGCCAGCAGCCCGACAGACGGGAATGAAAAACTGTTTTTT

v_call: TRBV23-1
d_call: -
j_call: TRBJ2-7
clone_size: -
cdr3_aa: CASSAHPPRQSCEQYF
cdr3_nt: TGCGCCAGCAGTGCCCACCCCCCCAGACAGTCCTGCGAGCAGTACTTC

v_call: TRBV27
d_call: -
j_call: TRBJ2-7
clone_size: -
cdr3_aa: CASSLSYRSSYEQYF
cdr3_nt: TGTGCCAGCAGTTTATCTTACAGAAGCTCCTACGAGCAGTACTTC

v_call: TRBV5-1
d_call: TRBD2
j_call: TRBJ2-7
clone_size: -
cdr3_aa: CASSPRTSGDYEQYF
cdr3_nt: TGCGCCAGCAGCCCGCGGACTAGCGGTGACTACGAGCAGTACTTC

v_call: TRBV15
d_call: -
j_call: TRBJ2-2
clone_size: -
cdr3_aa: CATSKGTQGYNTGELFF
cdr3_nt: TGTGCCACCAGCAAAGGAACACAGGGATACAACACCGGGGAGCTGTTTTTT

v_call: TRBV5-1
d_call: TRBD1
j_call: TRBJ2-7
clone_size: -
cdr3_aa: CASSYRGRYEQYF
cdr3_nt: TGCGCCAGCAGCTACAGGGGGAGGTACGAGCAGTACTTC

v_call: TRBV6-5
d_call: -
j_call: TRBJ1-5
clone_size: -
cdr3_aa: CASKRQDSNQPQHF
cdr3_nt: TGTGCCAGCAAGAGACAGGATAGCAATCAGCCCCAGCATTTT

v_call: TRBV5-1
d_call: TRBD1
j_call: TRBJ1-2
clone_size: -
cdr3_aa: CASSRTGGNGYTF
cdr3_nt: TGCGCCAGCAGCCGGACAGGGGGCAACGGCTACACCTTC

v_call: TRBV28
d_call: TRBD1
j_call: TRBJ1-2
clone_size: -
cdr3_aa: CASSLGAGGEFFGYTF
cdr3_nt: TGTGCCAGCAGTTTGGGGGCAGGGGGCGAGTTTTTCGGCTACACCTTC

v_call: TRBV6-1
d_call: TRBD2
j_call: TRBJ2-7
clone_size: -
cdr3_aa: CASSEGGGGPYEQYF
cdr3_nt: TGTGCCAGCAGTGAAGGCGGGGGAGGCCCCTACGAGCAGTACTTC

v_call: TRBV7-6
d_call: -
j_call: TRBJ1-3
clone_size: few
cdr3_aa: CASRSGNTIYF
cdr3_nt: TGTGCCAGCCGTAGTGGAAACACCATATATTTT

v_call: TRBV29-1
d_call: -
j_call: TRBJ1-2
clone_size: -
cdr3_aa: CSVEEGGPYGYTF
cdr3_nt: TGCAGCGTCGAGGAGGGAGGCCCCTATGGCTACACCTTC

v_call: TRBV28
d_call: -
j_call: TRBJ1-2
clone_size: -
cdr3_aa: CASSRFGTNRNGYTF
cdr3_nt: TGTGCCAGCAGCCGCTTCGGGACAAATCGGAATGGCTACACCTTC

v_call: TRBV19
d_call: TRBD1
j_call: TRBJ1-2
clone_size: -
cdr3_aa: CASSTGDSNYGYTF
cdr3_nt: TGTGCCAGTAGCACAGGGGACTCTAACTATGGCTACACCTTC

v_call: TRBV6-6
d_call: TRBD1
j_call: TRBJ1-1
clone_size: -
cdr3_aa: CASRDRGNTEAFF
cdr3_nt: TGTGCCAGCAGGGACAGGGGGAACACTGAAGCTTTCTTT

v_call: TRBV4-1
d_call: -
j_call: TRBJ2-7
clone_size: few
cdr3_aa: CASSLGGHQPYEQYF
cdr3_nt: TGCGCCAGCAGCCTAGGGGGACACCAACCTTACGAGCAGTACTTC

v_call: TRBV29-1
d_call: -
j_call: TRBJ2-5
clone_size: once
cdr3_aa: CSVEGASFTEETQYF
cdr3_nt: TGCAGCGTTGAAGGGGCTAGCTTTACGGAAGAGACCCAGTACTTC

v_call: TRBV6-6
d_call: -
j_call: TRBJ2-7
clone_size: few
cdr3_aa: CASTPGTALYEQYF
cdr3_nt: TGTGCCAGCACCCCTGGGACTGCCTTATACGAGCAGTACTTC

v_call: TRBV4-2
d_call: TRBD2
j_call: TRBJ2-2
clone_size: many
cdr3_aa: CASSRGTSGDRNTGELFF
cdr3_nt: TGTGCCAGCAGCCGCGGGACTAGCGGGGATAGAAACACCGGGGAGCTGTTTTTT

v_call: TRBV6-5
d_call: TRBD1
j_call: TRBJ2-7
clone_size: -
cdr3_aa: CASTSGQATSYEQYF
cdr3_nt: TGTGCCAGCACTTCTGGACAGGCGACCTCCTACGAGCAGTACTTC

v_call: TRBV6-5
d_call: TRBD1
j_call: TRBJ2-7
clone_size: -
cdr3_aa: CASSTGGPGQYF
cdr3_nt: TGTGCCAGCAGCACAGGGGGCCCCGGGCAGTACTTC

v_call: TRBV19
d_call: -
j_call: TRBJ2-1
clone_size: -
cdr3_aa: CASQGGGHNEQFF
cdr3_nt: TGTGCCAGCCAAGGGGGGGGGCACAATGAGCAGTTCTTC

v_call: TRBV6-5
d_call: TRBD2
j_call: TRBJ2-7
clone_size: -
cdr3_aa: CASSSSGGEPYEQYF
cdr3_nt: TGTGCCAGCAGTTCTAGCGGGGGCGAACCTTACGAGCAGTACTTC

v_call: TRBV6-5
d_call: -
j_call: TRBJ1-3
clone_size: -
cdr3_aa: CASSTGQRGNTIYF
cdr3_nt: TGTGCCAGCAGTACTGGACAGCGAGGAAACACCATATATTTT

v_call: TRBV7-9
d_call: -
j_call: TRBJ1-1
clone_size: -
cdr3_aa: CASSLDGGANTEAFF
cdr3_nt: TGTGCCAGCAGCTTAGATGGGGGGGCAAACACTGAAGCTTTCTTT

v_call: TRBV29-1
d_call: -
j_call: TRBJ2-1
clone_size: -
cdr3_aa: CSVNLPTRGAGYNEQFF
cdr3_nt: TGCAGCGTTAACCTCCCGACCCGGGGAGCTGGGTACAATGAGCAGTTCTTC

v_call: TRBV29-1
d_call: TRBD1
j_call: TRBJ2-7
clone_size: -
cdr3_aa: CSVGTGGSSYEQYF
cdr3_nt: TGCAGCGTTGGTACAGGGGGCTCGTCCTACGAGCAGTACTTC

v_call: TRBV9
d_call: -
j_call: TRBJ1-1
clone_size: few
cdr3_aa: CASSAESWMNTEAFF
cdr3_nt: TGTGCCAGCAGCGCGGAGTCCTGGATGAACACTGAAGCTTTCTTT

v_call: TRBV11-2
d_call: -
j_call: TRBJ2-3
clone_size: -
cdr3_aa: CASSPAGPSTDTQYF
cdr3_nt: TGTGCCAGCAGCCCGGCGGGCCCTAGCACAGATACGCAGTATTTT

v_call: TRBV13
d_call: -
j_call: TRBJ1-2
clone_size: -
cdr3_aa: CASSRTEVGYTF
cdr3_nt: TGTGCCAGCAGCCGGACAGAGGTTGGCTACACCTTC

v_call: TRBV29-1
d_call: -
j_call: TRBJ2-2
clone_size: -
cdr3_aa: CSVIVRDLRPPNTGELFF
cdr3_nt: TGCAGCGTTATAGTCCGGGACTTACGTCCCCCGAACACCGGGGAGCTGTTTTTT